This TCR beta chain was identified during a study of PD-1 blockade in classical Hodgkin lymphoma. Notes on the study in general: Lower baseline TCR diversity was reported for newly diagnosed patients than for healthy donors. Nivolumab initiation under 1 year post-ASCT meant exclusion.

The V gene's germline CDR1 is SGDLS and CDR2 YYNGEE. The length of the CDR3 is 12 residues. V was pared by 4 bases and J by 3 bases, with 7 bases between. A word on this clone: Its antigen is undetermined.

The data were produced by immunoSEQ multiplex PCR, yet TCRdb's version contains in-frame clones alone and is incomplete. This table has about 94,000 clones, roughly 89% appearing once. Each and every patient relapsed after autologous stem cell transplantation, and patients got differing brentuximab vedotin exposure. Classifying best responses yielded complete response, partial response or progressive disease. The sequencing here drew on peripheral blood mononuclear cells (PBMCs), taken before the second cycle of nivolumab. The source is a human donor with classical Hodgkin lymphoma. The chain links TRBV9 to TRBJ1-1, with a tentative D call TRBD1 (5 bases). The DNA for the CDR3 is TGTGCCAGCAGCTTAGGGGACACTGAAGCTTTCTTT. Protein product: CASSLGDTEAFF.